This is a list of T cell receptor beta chains from one sample in a study of blood T cell repertoires in COVID-19. Generated by immunoSEQ multiplex PCR, the TCRdb table keeps only in-frame clones and is missing some. The repertoire consists of about 350,000 clones, with approximately 89% occurring once and the leading ten covering less than 5%. Material for sequencing was peripheral blood. The source is a woman between 55 and 75 years old with COVID-19, enrolled during active disease. The CDR3 runs from the conserved cysteine through the conserved F or W. D genes are given only for firm matches. Rows give clone size only sometimes, using once, few, many, or a class for an expanded clone.

NA,TRBV19,NA,TRBJ1-2,CASLTLNYGYTF,TGTGCCAGCCTGACATTGAACTATGGCTACACCTTC
few,TRBV10-3,NA,TRBJ1-1,CAISELIESEAFF,TGTGCCATCAGTGAGCTCATAGAATCTGAAGCTTTCTTT
once,TRBV7-9,TRBD1,TRBJ2-3,CASSSRDRGRRGADTQYF,TGTGCCAGCAGCTCCCGGGACAGGGGGCGAAGAGGTGCAGATACGCAGTATTTT
once,TRBV5-4,NA,TRBJ1-1,CASSPPGGEAFF,TGTGCCAGCAGCCCCCCGGGAGGTGAAGCTTTCTTT
NA,TRBV2,TRBD1,TRBJ1-4,CASSSNRGPNEKLFF,TGTGCCAGCAGTTCTAACAGGGGACCTAATGAAAAACTGTTTTTT
NA,TRBV4-2,TRBD2,TRBJ2-7,CASSQDGGGASYYEQYF,TGTGCCAGCAGCCAAGATGGCGGGGGGGCCTCGTACTACGAGCAGTACTTC
NA,TRBV19,NA,TRBJ2-2,CASSIAGSLRRELFF,TGTGCCAGTAGTATTGCAGGCAGCCTTAGAAGGGAGCTGTTTTTT
NA,TRBV5-1,NA,TRBJ2-1,CASSLAGRRDNEQFF,TGCGCCAGCAGCTTGGCGGGGCGGAGGGACAATGAGCAGTTCTTC
NA,TRBV9,NA,TRBJ1-4,CASSVGLGAQGEKLFF,TGTGCCAGCAGCGTAGGCCTAGGGGCGCAGGGTGAAAAACTGTTTTTT
NA,TRBV6-6,NA,TRBJ2-1,CASSLTSSSDNEQFF,TGTGCCAGCAGTCTTACTAGTTCCAGCGACAATGAGCAGTTCTTC
NA,TRBV7-6,NA,TRBJ1-3,CASSQQGPGNTIYF,TGTGCCAGCAGCCAACAGGGCCCTGGAAACACCATATATTTT
NA,TRBV24-1,NA,TRBJ1-1,CATYPGPLITEAFF,TGTGCCACTTACCCAGGGCCCCTAATTACTGAAGCTTTCTTT
NA,TRBV28,NA,TRBJ1-5,CASSLSYNQPQHF,TGTGCCAGCAGTTTATCTTACAATCAGCCCCAGCATTTT
NA,TRBV15,NA,TRBJ1-2,CATSLRRAFTGGYTF,TGTGCCACCAGCCTTCGGAGGGCGTTCACGGGTGGCTACACCTTC
NA,TRBV5-1,TRBD2,TRBJ2-3,CASSLRGGGATDTQYF,TGCGCCAGCAGCTTGAGGGGCGGGGGGGCTACAGATACGCAGTATTTT
NA,TRBV7-8,NA,TRBJ1-5,CASSKGVGNQPQHF,TGTGCCAGCAGCAAGGGGGTGGGCAATCAGCCCCAGCATTTT
NA,TRBV6-1,NA,TRBJ1-1,CASSDQSGDTEAFF,TGTGCCAGCAGTGACCAGTCGGGGGACACTGAAGCTTTCTTT
NA,TRBV19,NA,TRBJ1-2,CASKENRARYGYTF,TGTGCCAGTAAAGAGAACAGGGCGAGGTATGGCTACACCTTC
NA,TRBV29-1,NA,TRBJ1-1,CSARPGGRNTEAFF,TGCAGCGCCCGTCCCGGGGGGAGGAACACTGAAGCTTTCTTT
NA,TRBV19,TRBD1,TRBJ2-5,CASSKARQGEETQYF,TGTGCCAGTAGTAAAGCCCGACAGGGAGAAGAGACCCAGTACTTC
NA,TRBV6-6,TRBD1,TRBJ1-5,CASTTGDLQPQHF,TGTGCCAGTACCACAGGGGATCTTCAGCCCCAGCATTTT
NA,TRBV19,NA,TRBJ2-7,CASSPGDIRSYEQYF,TGTGCCAGTAGTCCAGGGGACATCCGCTCCTACGAGCAGTACTTC
few,TRBV7-2,TRBD1,TRBJ1-2,CASSQRDRGFYGYTF,TGTGCCAGCAGCCAGAGGGACAGGGGGTTCTATGGCTACACCTTC
NA,TRBV6-5,NA,TRBJ1-5,CASRLAGGSNQPQHF,TGTGCCAGCCGCCTGGCGGGAGGGAGCAATCAGCCCCAGCATTTT
NA,TRBV19,NA,TRBJ1-5,CASSLLGDQPQHF,TGTGCCAGTAGCCTCTTAGGGGATCAGCCCCAGCATTTT
NA,TRBV30,NA,TRBJ2-7,CAWSEQGFNYEQYF,TGTGCCTGGAGCGAACAGGGTTTCAACTACGAGCAGTACTTC
NA,TRBV27,NA,TRBJ2-4,CASSLFQGYKNIQYF,TGTGCCAGCAGTCTCTTTCAGGGCTACAAAAACATTCAGTACTTC
few,TRBV7-9,NA,TRBJ1-1,CASSSRRWSTEAFF,TGTGCCAGCAGTTCCCGGAGGTGGAGTACTGAAGCTTTCTTT
NA,TRBV18,NA,TRBJ1-3,CASSPQGSSGNTIYF,TGTGCCAGCTCACCTCAAGGGAGCTCTGGAAACACCATATATTTT
NA,TRBV2,NA,TRBJ1-3,CASRRGNTIYF,TGTGCCAGCAGACGGGGAAACACCATATATTTT
few,TRBV3-1/TRBV3-2,NA,TRBJ1-6,CASSRLRSPLHF,TGTGCCAGCAGCCGATTGCGTTCACCCCTCCACTTT